This paragraph reports one T cell receptor beta chain. This record belongs to a study of T-cell memory formation after mild COVID-19. Germline V lookup: CDR1 MNHEY, CDR2 SVGAGI. The length of the CDR3 is 16 residues. Trimming removed 2 bases at V and 1 base at J, with 11 bases between. Each CDR3 protein gets one entry after TCRdb re-called the 5' RACE reads with MiXCR. The sample records 300,000 to 400,000 distinct CDR3 sequences, 25% to 30% being singletons. The chain uses TRBV6-5 and TRBJ2-2, with a weak D call TRBD2 (5 bases). The clonotype comes from an adult woman who had mild COVID-19 (a few samples of this study predate the infection). Cell type and time point are not known. Sequencing was done on a sample of PBMCs or a T cell subset sorted from them (not recorded which). CDR3 coding DNA: TGTGCCAGCAGTTACGTAGCGTTCGTGAACACCGGGGAGCTGTTTTTT. This sequence encodes CASSYVAFVNTGELFF.